The T cell receptor (beta chain) under discussion was sequenced for a study of radiotherapy plus CTLA-4 blockade in lung cancer. Study at large: There were objective responses in 18% of patients, and around 30% had disease control.

Study outcomes and limitations: The best prediction of response reportedly came from early blood T cell clone dynamics, with interferon-beta.

Germline values: CDR1 KGHSH, CDR2 LQKENI. V gave up 1 base and J gave up 4 bases; unmatched junction bases: 3. The CDR3 runs 15 residues. Sequencing used immunoSEQ multiplex PCR; TCRdb keeps in-frame clones, though not all of them. The repertoire holds around 32,000 clones, with about 81% as singletons. The study gave focal radiation plus ipilimumab CTLA-4 blockade to patients with chemo-refractory metastatic non-small-cell lung cancer. To note about this clone: Its antigen is unidentified.

The sequences come from peripheral blood, collected from a patient treated with radiotherapy plus ipilimumab. The gene calls are TRBV18 and TRBJ2-2; 7 nucleotides match TRBD1. The receptor's source is a human donor with non-small cell lung cancer that progressed on radiotherapy plus ipilimumab. CDR3 in amino acids: CASSPRQGGTGELFF. The CDR3 region has the DNA TGTGCCAGCTCACCACGACAGGGTGGCACCGGGGAGCTGTTTTTT.